This is a list of T cell receptor beta chains from one sample in a study of Graves' ophthalmopathy and Graves' hyperthyroidism. TCRdb fed the multiplex PCR reads into MiXCR, producing one record per CDR3 protein. This sample has about 480,000 distinct CDR3 sequences; 14% occur once, and the top ten carry 8% to 10%. Material for sequencing was blood. These receptors all come from a woman in her 30s with Graves' ophthalmopathy. Each CDR3 is given with its conserved first and last residue. D genes are given only for firm matches. Expanded clones get a size class; other rows say once, few or many, or leave the size out.

clone size: .
CDR3 length: 16
V gene: TRBV11-2
D gene: .
J gene: TRBJ2-7
CDR3 DNA: TGTGCCAGCAGCGCCAACCGGGCCACGACCCCCTACGAGCAGTACTTC
CDR3 protein: CASSANRATTPYEQYF

clone size: many
CDR3 length: 15
V gene: TRBV4-1
D gene: .
J gene: TRBJ2-5
CDR3 DNA: TGCGCCAGCAGCCGAGAGTACAGGGCCCAAGAGACCCAGTACTTC
CDR3 protein: CASSREYRAQETQYF

clone size: many
CDR3 length: 14
V gene: TRBV12-3/TRBV12-4
D gene: .
J gene: TRBJ1-1
CDR3 DNA: TGTGCCAGCACCCTGGACAGAGGTAACACTGAAGCTTTCTTT
CDR3 protein: CASTLDRGNTEAFF

clone size: .
CDR3 length: 13
V gene: TRBV20-1
D gene: .
J gene: TRBJ1-2
CDR3 DNA: TGCAGTGCTAGAGATCGCGGGCCAGGCGGCTACACCTTC
CDR3 protein: CSARDRGPGGYTF

clone size: few
CDR3 length: 15
V gene: TRBV30
D gene: .
J gene: TRBJ1-6
CDR3 DNA: TGTGCCACGAGGATCAGCGTCTCCTATAATTCACCCCTCCACTTT
CDR3 protein: CATRISVSYNSPLHF

clone size: few
CDR3 length: 12
V gene: TRBV4-1
D gene: .
J gene: TRBJ2-7
CDR3 DNA: TGCGCCAGCAGCCAAGGGGACAACGAGCAGTACTTC
CDR3 protein: CASSQGDNEQYF

clone size: few
CDR3 length: 17
V gene: TRBV4-1
D gene: .
J gene: TRBJ2-7
CDR3 DNA: TGCGCCAGCAGCCAAGAGACCGGACAGACTTTCTCCTACGAGCAGTACTTC
CDR3 protein: CASSQETGQTFSYEQYF

clone size: .
CDR3 length: 14
V gene: TRBV12-3/TRBV12-4
D gene: .
J gene: TRBJ1-2
CDR3 DNA: TGTGCCAGCAGTTTCGGGGGTCGCTTTAATGGCTACACCTTC
CDR3 protein: CASSFGGRFNGYTF

clone size: many
CDR3 length: 13
V gene: TRBV11-2
D gene: .
J gene: TRBJ2-7
CDR3 DNA: TGTGCCAGCAGCTTAGGGCCATACTACGAGCAGTACTTC
CDR3 protein: CASSLGPYYEQYF

clone size: many
CDR3 length: 14
V gene: TRBV27
D gene: TRBD2
J gene: TRBJ2-5
CDR3 DNA: TGTGCCAGCAGTCCACTAGCGGTTCAAGAGACCCAGTACTTC
CDR3 protein: CASSPLAVQETQYF

clone size: many
CDR3 length: 14
V gene: TRBV20-1
D gene: .
J gene: TRBJ1-3
CDR3 DNA: TGCAGTGCTAGTATTACGGAGTCTGGAAACACCATATATTTT
CDR3 protein: CSASITESGNTIYF

clone size: many
CDR3 length: 15
V gene: TRBV7-9
D gene: TRBD2
J gene: TRBJ2-5
CDR3 DNA: TGTGCCAGCAGCCTCACTGGGACTAATCAAGAGACCCAGTACTTC
CDR3 protein: CASSLTGTNQETQYF

clone size: .
CDR3 length: 11
V gene: TRBV30
D gene: TRBD1
J gene: TRBJ1-2
CDR3 DNA: TGTGCCTGGAGACAGGGGCACGGCTACACCTTC
CDR3 protein: CAWRQGHGYTF

clone size: many
CDR3 length: 12
V gene: TRBV6-2/TRBV6-3
D gene: .
J gene: TRBJ2-7
CDR3 DNA: TGTGCCAGCAGTCCCGGGGGCTCCGAGCAGTACTTC
CDR3 protein: CASSPGGSEQYF

clone size: many
CDR3 length: 14
V gene: TRBV2
D gene: .
J gene: TRBJ2-2
CDR3 DNA: TGTGCCAGCAGTGAACTACAGGGCACCGGGGAGCTGTTTTTT
CDR3 protein: CASSELQGTGELFF

clone size: .
CDR3 length: 15
V gene: TRBV14
D gene: TRBD2
J gene: TRBJ2-7
CDR3 DNA: TGTGCCAGCAGCCATCGCGCGGGAGCTCGGTACGAGCAGTACTTC
CDR3 protein: CASSHRAGARYEQYF

clone size: many
CDR3 length: 13
V gene: TRBV6-1
D gene: .
J gene: TRBJ1-5
CDR3 DNA: TGTGCCAGCAGTGTTCGGAGCAATCAGCCCCAGCATTTT
CDR3 protein: CASSVRSNQPQHF

clone size: .
CDR3 length: 14
V gene: TRBV29-1
D gene: .
J gene: TRBJ1-1
CDR3 DNA: TGCAGCGTTGAAGGCACGGGGGCGGGCACTGAAGCTTTCTTT
CDR3 protein: CSVEGTGAGTEAFF

clone size: many
CDR3 length: 15
V gene: TRBV25-1
D gene: TRBD1
J gene: TRBJ1-1
CDR3 DNA: TGTGCCAGCAGTGAGGCAGGGGGCGGGAACACTGAAGCTTTCTTT
CDR3 protein: CASSEAGGGNTEAFF

clone size: many
CDR3 length: 13
V gene: TRBV29-1
D gene: TRBD1
J gene: TRBJ1-2
CDR3 DNA: TGCAGCGCCGAGGACAGGGGGGACTATGGCTACACCTTC
CDR3 protein: CSAEDRGDYGYTF

clone size: many
CDR3 length: 13
V gene: TRBV2
D gene: .
J gene: TRBJ2-7
CDR3 DNA: TGTGCCAGCAGTCCCGGTGACAACTACGAGCAGTACTTC
CDR3 protein: CASSPGDNYEQYF

clone size: many
CDR3 length: 12
V gene: TRBV30
D gene: .
J gene: TRBJ1-1
CDR3 DNA: TGTGCCGGCGCGTTTACGAACACTGAAGCTTTCTTT
CDR3 protein: CAGAFTNTEAFF

clone size: many
CDR3 length: 13
V gene: TRBV7-3
D gene: .
J gene: TRBJ2-7
CDR3 DNA: TGTGCCAGCAGCTTAATCTATGGTTACGAGCAGTACTTC
CDR3 protein: CASSLIYGYEQYF

clone size: many
CDR3 length: 14
V gene: TRBV27
D gene: .
J gene: TRBJ2-2
CDR3 DNA: TGTGCCAGCACCGTCGCGGGCTACACCGGGGAGCTGTTTTTT
CDR3 protein: CASTVAGYTGELFF

clone size: few
CDR3 length: 15
V gene: TRBV20-1
D gene: TRBD2
J gene: TRBJ2-5
CDR3 DNA: TGCAGTGCCGCAGGGACTAGCGGGAACCAAGAGACCCAGTACTTC
CDR3 protein: CSAAGTSGNQETQYF

clone size: many
CDR3 length: 15
V gene: TRBV6-5
D gene: TRBD1
J gene: TRBJ1-2
CDR3 DNA: TGTGCCAGCAGTTACCTCCGACAGGGGGATACTGGCTACACCTTC
CDR3 protein: CASSYLRQGDTGYTF

clone size: many
CDR3 length: 15
V gene: TRBV9
D gene: TRBD2
J gene: TRBJ2-7
CDR3 DNA: TGTGCCAGCAGCGTAGCTAGCGGGGACACCTACGAGCAGTACTTC
CDR3 protein: CASSVASGDTYEQYF

clone size: many
CDR3 length: 13
V gene: TRBV4-1
D gene: .
J gene: TRBJ1-2
CDR3 DNA: TGCGCCAGCAGCCAAGATTTCGATCCCGGCTACACCTTC
CDR3 protein: CASSQDFDPGYTF

clone size: many
CDR3 length: 13
V gene: TRBV6-5
D gene: TRBD1
J gene: TRBJ2-2
CDR3 DNA: TGTGCCAGCAGACAGGGGCACACCGGGGAGCTGTTTTTT
CDR3 protein: CASRQGHTGELFF

clone size: many
CDR3 length: 16
V gene: TRBV10-2
D gene: .
J gene: TRBJ1-3
CDR3 DNA: TGCGCCAGCAGTGAGTCTTCCACGGACAGAGGAAACACCATATATTTT
CDR3 protein: CASSESSTDRGNTIYF

clone size: many
CDR3 length: 16
V gene: TRBV19
D gene: TRBD1
J gene: TRBJ1-1
CDR3 DNA: TGTGCCAGTAGTATCGATACAGGGGGCCTGGACACTGAAGCTTTCTTT
CDR3 protein: CASSIDTGGLDTEAFF

clone size: many
CDR3 length: 13
V gene: TRBV10-3
D gene: .
J gene: TRBJ1-1
CDR3 DNA: TGTGCCATCAGTTCGACAGTGAACACTGAAGCTTTCTTT
CDR3 protein: CAISSTVNTEAFF

clone size: many
CDR3 length: 13
V gene: TRBV28
D gene: .
J gene: TRBJ1-2
CDR3 DNA: TGTGCCAGCAGCGCGCCAACTAACTATGGCTACACCTTC
CDR3 protein: CASSAPTNYGYTF

clone size: many
CDR3 length: 10
V gene: TRBV29-1
D gene: .
J gene: TRBJ1-1
CDR3 DNA: TGCAGCGCTGAAACAGAGGAAGCTTTCTTT
CDR3 protein: CSAETEEAFF

clone size: .
CDR3 length: 16
V gene: TRBV20-1
D gene: .
J gene: TRBJ1-2
CDR3 DNA: TGCAGTGCTAGACAGGGACCGACAACTACTAACTATGGCTACACCTTC
CDR3 protein: CSARQGPTTTNYGYTF

clone size: .
CDR3 length: 19
V gene: TRBV30
D gene: TRBD1
J gene: TRBJ2-5
CDR3 DNA: TGTGCCACGCCGGGACAGGGGCATTCAGCGGGGGAGCCTCAAGAGACCCAGTACTTC
CDR3 protein: CATPGQGHSAGEPQETQYF

clone size: few
CDR3 length: 15
V gene: TRBV19
D gene: .
J gene: TRBJ1-5
CDR3 DNA: TGTGCCACCAACCCTGACAAGCTTAGCAATCAGCCCCAGCATTTT
CDR3 protein: CATNPDKLSNQPQHF

clone size: many
CDR3 length: 13
V gene: TRBV5-1
D gene: .
J gene: TRBJ1-1
CDR3 DNA: TGCGCCAGCAGCCCTCGGGGACATACTGAAGCTTTCTTT
CDR3 protein: CASSPRGHTEAFF

clone size: many
CDR3 length: 12
V gene: TRBV20-1
D gene: .
J gene: TRBJ1-2
CDR3 DNA: TGCAGTGCACTCGTGTATAGCTATGGCTACACCTTC
CDR3 protein: CSALVYSYGYTF

clone size: many
CDR3 length: 15
V gene: TRBV15
D gene: TRBD1
J gene: TRBJ1-2
CDR3 DNA: TGTGCCACCAGCAGGAAGGGGACAGGGGGGATGGGCTACACCTTC
CDR3 protein: CATSRKGTGGMGYTF

clone size: .
CDR3 length: 18
V gene: TRBV6-1
D gene: TRBD1
J gene: TRBJ1-1
CDR3 DNA: TGTGCCAGCAGTGAATGGGCGGACAGGGCGGGAATGAACACTGAAGCTTTCTTT
CDR3 protein: CASSEWADRAGMNTEAFF

clone size: many
CDR3 length: 12
V gene: TRBV19
D gene: TRBD1
J gene: TRBJ2-7
CDR3 DNA: TGTGCCAGTAGTACGGGACAGCGGGAGCAGTACTTC
CDR3 protein: CASSTGQREQYF